The 7 T cell receptor beta chains below all came from one sample that was sequenced in a study of preoperative IRX-2 immunotherapy in early breast cancer. Treatment defined: preoperative locoregional IRX-2 cytokine immunotherapy. Profiled with immunoSEQ multiplex PCR; TCRdb holds only in-frame clones, not every one. The repertoire holds roughly 27,000 clones, with approximately 77% as singletons. The input for sequencing was lymph node tissue, taken after IRX-2 immunotherapy. The receptor source for this set is a human donor with breast cancer.

J is TRBJ2-3 and V is TRBV18; D remains ambiguous. The CDR3 is 15 amino acids. V was shortened by 3 bases and J by 2 bases, with 12 bases between the two germline ends. From germline, CDR1 is KGHSH and CDR2 LQKENI. CDR3: CASSPSGPVTDTQYF. The CDR3 region has the DNA TGTGCCAGCTCACCGTCAGGCCCTGTCACAGATACGCAGTATTTT.

The V and J genes are TRBV5-1 and TRBJ1-1; 7 bases are shared with TRBD1. The germline CDR1 and CDR2 sequences are SGHRS and YFSETQ. With 5 bases clipped from V and 1 base from J, the junction kept 5 bases outside the gene matches. The CDR3 is made up of 14 amino acids. The chain's CDR3 is CASRTGSKNTEAFF. Here the CDR3 DNA reads TGCGCCAGCAGGACAGGGTCCAAGAACACTGAAGCTTTCTTT.

This chain connects TRBV6-8 to TRBJ1-5; D is uncertain. V was shortened by 8 bases and J by 0 bases, with 11 bases between the two germline ends. Germline-derived CDR1 and CDR2 are MNHGY and SAAAGT. The CDR3 extends over 14 amino acids. CDR3: CASLLLYSNQPQHF. DNA of the CDR3: TGTGCCAGCCTCCTCCTTTATAGCAATCAGCCCCAGCATTTT.

The CDR3 bases are TGCGCCAGCAGCTTTTTACAGGGCGGCACCGGGGAGCTGTTTTTT. Its translation is CASSFLQGGTGELFF. The chain couples TRBV5-1 to TRBJ2-2, with D maybe TRBD1 (6 bases). Germline CDR1 SGHRS, CDR2 YFSETQ. The V end lost 2 bases, the J end lost 4 bases, and 12 bases lay between the germline ends. The CDR3 has 15 residues. The whole variable domain, filled in from reference TRBV5-1 and TRBJ2-2, reads KAGVTQTPRYLIKTRGQQVTLSCSPISGHRSVSWYQQTPGQGLQFLFEYFSETQRNKGNFPGRFSGRQFSNSRSEMNVSTLELGDSALYLCASSFLQGGTGELFFGEGSRLTVL.

V and J are TRBV6-8 and TRBJ2-7; 12 bases are a match to TRBD2. The length of the CDR3 is 15 residues. Germline CDR1 reads MNHGY; CDR2 reads SAAAGT. V trimming: 6 bases; J trimming: 7 bases; junction bases outside the gene matches: 10. The CDR3 region is CASRSLAGGSREQYF. As DNA, the CDR3 is TGTGCCAGCAGATCCCTAGCGGGAGGGTCTAGAGAGCAGTACTTC.

The rearrangement uses TRBV28 and TRBJ1-2, with D perhaps matching TRBD1 (5 bases). V lost 4 bases to trimming and J lost 5 bases, with 20 bases between them. The germline V gene has CDR1 MDHEN and CDR2 SYDVKM. This CDR3 contains 16 residues. The CDR3 loop reads CASSSYSTLGHYGYTF. Here the CDR3 DNA reads TGTGCCAGCAGTTCCTACTCGACCTTGGGGCATTATGGCTACACCTTC.

The J gene is TRBJ1-1, the V gene TRBV29-1, with D perhaps TRBD1 (5 bases). The CDR3 is 14 residues long. Between the trimmed V and J ends, which lost 6 bases and 1 base, there was a span of 15 bases. Germline CDR1 is SQVTM and CDR2 is ANQGSEA. CDR3 coding DNA: TGCAGCGTCACCTCGAGGGGCGCGAACACTGAAGCTTTCTTT. Protein product: CSVTSRGANTEAFF.